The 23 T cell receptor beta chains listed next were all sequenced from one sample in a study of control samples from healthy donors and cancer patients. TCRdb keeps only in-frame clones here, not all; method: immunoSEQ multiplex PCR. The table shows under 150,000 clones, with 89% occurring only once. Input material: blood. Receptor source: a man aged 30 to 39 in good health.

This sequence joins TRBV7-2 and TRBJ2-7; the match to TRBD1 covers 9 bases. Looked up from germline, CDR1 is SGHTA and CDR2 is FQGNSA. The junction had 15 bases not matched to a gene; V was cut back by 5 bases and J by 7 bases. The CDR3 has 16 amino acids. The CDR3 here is CASSKGPGTGFGEQYF. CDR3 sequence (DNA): TGTGCCAGCAGCAAAGGGCCCGGGACAGGGTTTGGGGAGCAGTACTTC.

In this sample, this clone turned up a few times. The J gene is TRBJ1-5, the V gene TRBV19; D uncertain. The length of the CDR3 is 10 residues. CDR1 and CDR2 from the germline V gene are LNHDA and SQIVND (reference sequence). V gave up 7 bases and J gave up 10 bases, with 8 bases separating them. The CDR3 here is CASNISPQHF. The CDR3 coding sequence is TGTGCCAGTAACATCAGTCCCCAGCATTTT.

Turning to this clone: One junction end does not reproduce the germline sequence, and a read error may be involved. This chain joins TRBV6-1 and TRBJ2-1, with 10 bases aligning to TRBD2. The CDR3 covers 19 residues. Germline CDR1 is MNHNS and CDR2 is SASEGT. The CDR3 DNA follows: TGTGCCAGCAGTCAAGCTCTCCGGACTAGCGGTCTCTCCTACAATGAGCAGTTCTTC. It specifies CASSQALRTSGLSYNEQFF.

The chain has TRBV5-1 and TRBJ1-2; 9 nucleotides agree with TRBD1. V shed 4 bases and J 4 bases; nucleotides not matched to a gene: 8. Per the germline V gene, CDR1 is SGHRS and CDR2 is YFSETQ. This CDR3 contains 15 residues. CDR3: CASSPGDREGYGYTF. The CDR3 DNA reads TGCGCCAGCAGCCCGGGGGACAGGGAAGGCTATGGCTACACCTTC.

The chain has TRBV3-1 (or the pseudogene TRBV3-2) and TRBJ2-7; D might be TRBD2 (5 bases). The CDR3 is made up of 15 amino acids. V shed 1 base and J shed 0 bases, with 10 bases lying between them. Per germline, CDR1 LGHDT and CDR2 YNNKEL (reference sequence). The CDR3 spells CASSQGVGSSYEQYF. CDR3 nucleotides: TGTGCCAGCAGCCAAGGCGTTGGGAGCTCCTACGAGCAGTACTTC.

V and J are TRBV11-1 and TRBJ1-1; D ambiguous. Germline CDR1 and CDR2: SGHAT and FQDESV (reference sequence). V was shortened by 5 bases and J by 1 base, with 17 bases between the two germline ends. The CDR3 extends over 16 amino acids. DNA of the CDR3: TGTGCCAGCAGCCCATCCGCGGCCTCCAGGAACACTGAAGCTTTCTTT. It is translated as CASSPSAASRNTEAFF. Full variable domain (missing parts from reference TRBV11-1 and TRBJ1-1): EAEVAQSPRYKITEKSQAVAFWCDPISGHATLYWYRQILGQGPELLVQFQDESVVDDSQLPKDRFSAERLKGVDSTLKIQPAELGDSAMYLCASSPSAASRNTEAFFGQGTRLTVV.

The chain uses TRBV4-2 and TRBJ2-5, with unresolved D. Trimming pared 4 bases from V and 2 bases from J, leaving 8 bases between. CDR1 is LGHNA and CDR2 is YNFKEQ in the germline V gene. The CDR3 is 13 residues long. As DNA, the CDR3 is TGTGCCAGCAGCCCAGTACTACAAGAGACCCAGTACTTC. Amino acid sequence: CASSPVLQETQYF.

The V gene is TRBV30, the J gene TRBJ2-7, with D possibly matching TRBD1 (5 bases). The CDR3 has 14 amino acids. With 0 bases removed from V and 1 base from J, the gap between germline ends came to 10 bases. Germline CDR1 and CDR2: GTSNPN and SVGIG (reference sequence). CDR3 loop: CAWSVFQGSYEQYF. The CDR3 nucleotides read TGTGCCTGGAGTGTATTTCAGGGTTCCTACGAGCAGTACTTC.

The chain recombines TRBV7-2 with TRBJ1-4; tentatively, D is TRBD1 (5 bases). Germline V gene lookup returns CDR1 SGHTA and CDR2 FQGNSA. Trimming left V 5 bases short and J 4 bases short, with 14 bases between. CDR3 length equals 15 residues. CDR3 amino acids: CASSPRRGINEKLFF. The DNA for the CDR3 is TGTGCCAGCAGCCCCCGAAGGGGTATTAATGAAAAACTGTTTTTT.

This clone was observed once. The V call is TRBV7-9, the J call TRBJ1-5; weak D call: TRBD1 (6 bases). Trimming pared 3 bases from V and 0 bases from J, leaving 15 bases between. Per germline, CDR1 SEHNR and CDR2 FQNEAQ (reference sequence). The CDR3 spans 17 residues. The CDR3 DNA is TGTGCCAGCAGCTTGGGGGCCCCAGATTATAGCAATCAGCCCCAGCATTTT. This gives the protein CASSLGAPDYSNQPQHF.

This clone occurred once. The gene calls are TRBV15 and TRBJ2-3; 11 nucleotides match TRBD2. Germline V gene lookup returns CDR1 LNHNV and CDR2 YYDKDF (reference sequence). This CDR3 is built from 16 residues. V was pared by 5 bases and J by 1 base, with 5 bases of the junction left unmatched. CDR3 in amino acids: CATSAETSGGTDTQYF. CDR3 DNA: TGTGCCACCAGCGCCGAGACTAGCGGGGGCACAGATACGCAGTATTTT.

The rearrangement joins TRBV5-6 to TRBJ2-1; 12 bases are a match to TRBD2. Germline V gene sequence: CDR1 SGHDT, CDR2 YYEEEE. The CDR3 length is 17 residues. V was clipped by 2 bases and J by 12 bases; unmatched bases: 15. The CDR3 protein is CASSFWATSGSPVGQFF. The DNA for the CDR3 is TGTGCCAGCAGCTTCTGGGCGACTAGCGGGAGCCCGGTGGGGCAGTTCTTC.

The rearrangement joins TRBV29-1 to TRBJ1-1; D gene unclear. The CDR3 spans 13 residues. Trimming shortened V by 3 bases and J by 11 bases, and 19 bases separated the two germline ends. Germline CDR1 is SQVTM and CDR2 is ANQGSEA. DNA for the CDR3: TGCAGCGTTGATACATTAATAGGGCTGGGTGCTTTCTTT. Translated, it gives CSVDTLIGLGAFF.

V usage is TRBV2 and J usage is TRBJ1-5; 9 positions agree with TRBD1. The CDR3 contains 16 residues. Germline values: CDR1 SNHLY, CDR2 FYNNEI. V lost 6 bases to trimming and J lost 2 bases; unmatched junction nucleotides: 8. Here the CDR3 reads CASRPTGGGGNQPQHF. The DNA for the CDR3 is TGTGCCAGCAGACCAACAGGGGGCGGCGGCAATCAGCCCCAGCATTTT.

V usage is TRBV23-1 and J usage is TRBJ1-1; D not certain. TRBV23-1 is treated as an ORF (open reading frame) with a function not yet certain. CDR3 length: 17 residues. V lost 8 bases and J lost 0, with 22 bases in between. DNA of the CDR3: TGCGCCAGCCGCACGGTGGATGACCCACGGGTGAACACTGAAGCTTTCTTT. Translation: CASRTVDDPRVNTEAFF.

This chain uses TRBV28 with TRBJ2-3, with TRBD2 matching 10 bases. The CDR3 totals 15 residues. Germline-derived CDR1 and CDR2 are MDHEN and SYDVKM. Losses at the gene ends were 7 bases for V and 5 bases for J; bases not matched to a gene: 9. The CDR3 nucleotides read TGTGCCAGCAAAAATTTAGCGGGGGGCGGAGATACGCAGTATTTT. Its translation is CASKNLAGGGDTQYF. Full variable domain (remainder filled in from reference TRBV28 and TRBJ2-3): DVKVTQSSRYLVKRTGEKVFLECVQDMDHENMFWYRQDPGLGLRLIYFSYDVKMKEKGDIPEGYSVSREKKERFSLILESASTNQTSMYLCASKNLAGGGDTQYFGPGTRLTVL.

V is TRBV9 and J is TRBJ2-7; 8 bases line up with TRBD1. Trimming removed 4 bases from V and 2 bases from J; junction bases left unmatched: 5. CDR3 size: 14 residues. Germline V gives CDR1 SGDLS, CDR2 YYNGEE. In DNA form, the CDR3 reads TGTGCCAGCAGCCCCCGACAGGGGACCTACGAGCAGTACTTC. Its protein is CASSPRQGTYEQYF.

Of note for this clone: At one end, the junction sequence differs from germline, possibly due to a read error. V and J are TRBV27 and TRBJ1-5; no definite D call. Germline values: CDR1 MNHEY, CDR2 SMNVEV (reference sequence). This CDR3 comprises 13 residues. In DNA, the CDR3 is TGTACCAGCAGTCTTTGGGTTGGGCAGCCCCAGCATTTT. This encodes CTSSLWVGQPQHF.

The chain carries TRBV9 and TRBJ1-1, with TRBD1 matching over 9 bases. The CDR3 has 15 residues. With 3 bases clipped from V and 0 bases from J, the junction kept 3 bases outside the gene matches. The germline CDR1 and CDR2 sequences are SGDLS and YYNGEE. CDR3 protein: CASSETGGMNTEAFF. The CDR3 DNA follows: TGTGCCAGCAGCGAGACAGGGGGAATGAACACTGAAGCTTTCTTT.

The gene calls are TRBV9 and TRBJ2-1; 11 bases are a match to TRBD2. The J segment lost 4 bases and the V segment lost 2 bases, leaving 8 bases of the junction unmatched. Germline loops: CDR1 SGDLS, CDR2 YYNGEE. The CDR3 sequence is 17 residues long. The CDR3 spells CASSVNLAGGPYNEQFF. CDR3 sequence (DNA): TGTGCCAGCAGCGTCAATCTAGCGGGAGGCCCATACAATGAGCAGTTCTTC.

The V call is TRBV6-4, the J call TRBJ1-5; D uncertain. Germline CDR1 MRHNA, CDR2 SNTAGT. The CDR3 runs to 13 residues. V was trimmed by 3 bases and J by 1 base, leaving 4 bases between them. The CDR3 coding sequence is TGTGCCAGCAGTGAAAAGAGCAATCAGCCCCAGCATTTT. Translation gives CASSEKSNQPQHF.

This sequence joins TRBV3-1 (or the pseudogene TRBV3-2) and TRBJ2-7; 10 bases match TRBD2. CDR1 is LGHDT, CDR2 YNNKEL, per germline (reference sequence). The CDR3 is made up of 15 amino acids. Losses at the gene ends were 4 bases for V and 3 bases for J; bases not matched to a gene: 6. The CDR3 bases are TGTGCCAGCAGCCCACTAGCGGGACCTATCTACGAGCAGTACTTC. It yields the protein CASSPLAGPIYEQYF.

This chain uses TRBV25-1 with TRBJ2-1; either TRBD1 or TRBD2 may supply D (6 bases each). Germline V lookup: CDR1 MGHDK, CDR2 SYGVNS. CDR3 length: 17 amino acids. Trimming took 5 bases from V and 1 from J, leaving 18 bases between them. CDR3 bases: TGTGCCAGCAGTCAACAGGGTTGGAGGGAGTCCTACAATGAGCAGTTCTTC. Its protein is CASSQQGWRESYNEQFF.